The 13 T cell receptor beta chains listed next were all sequenced from one sample in a study of tumor and adjacent non-tumor tissue in lung cancer. TCRbeta libraries were built with three rounds of nested PCR, modified from ARM-PCR. TCRdb re-derived calls from the multiplex PCR reads in MiXCR, one entry per CDR3 protein. The table lists 200,000 to 250,000 distinct CDR3 sequences, 71% of them singletons, with about 25% in the top ten. No cell sorting was done before RNA was extracted from the tissue. The sample comprised lung tumor tissue. The origin of the receptors is a man in his fifties or sixties with non-small cell lung cancer.

On this clonotype itself: The junction shows a germline mismatch at one end, possibly a read error. This sequence joins TRBV6-1 and TRBJ2-2, with D possibly matching TRBD1 (6 bases). This CDR3 is built from 14 residues. Germline assignment: CDR1 MNHNS and CDR2 SASEGT. This CDR3 reads CASLRLGDTWELFF. DNA of the CDR3: TGTGCCAGCTTAAGGTTAGGGGACACCTGGGAGCTGTTTTTT.

The chain recombines TRBV11-2 with TRBJ1-4; D is perhaps TRBD1 (5 bases). Germline assignment: CDR1 SGHAT and CDR2 FQNNGV. Trimming took off 2 bases at V and 10 bases at J, with 23 bases between the two ends. The CDR3 loop spans 17 amino acids. Written as DNA, the CDR3 is TGTGCCAGCAGCTTAAAAATGCCGGGACCCCACTTAAGAAAACTGTTTTTT. The encoded protein is CASSLKMPGPHLRKLFF.

Notes on this clonotype: A much larger clone is a single base away; this may be a read error. The chain has TRBV20-1 and TRBJ2-7; maybe TRBD2 (5 bases). Trimming stripped 3 bases from V and 2 bases from J, with 8 bases between. There are 12 residues in the CDR3. Germline CDR1 DFQATT, CDR2 SNEGSKA (reference sequence). The CDR3 region has the DNA TGCAGTGCTAGCGGGAACACCTACGAGCAGTACTTC. Translating gives CSASGNTYEQYF.

Only one count was recorded for this clonotype. At one boundary the junction diverges from the germline segment, which might be a read error. The chain carries TRBV11-2 and TRBJ2-5, with a possible D match to TRBD1 (5 bases). The CDR3 is 14 residues long. Germline lookup yields CDR1 SGHAT and CDR2 FQNNGV. CDR3 region: CVSSIGKGRETQYF. The DNA of the CDR3 is TGTGTCAGCAGCATCGGAAAGGGGCGAGAGACCCAGTATTTC. Drawing the rest from reference TRBV11-2 and TRBJ2-5, the complete variable domain is EAGVAQSPRYKIIEKRQSVAFWCNPISGHATLYWYQQILGQGPKLLIQFQNNGVVDDSQLPKDRFSAERLKGVDSTLKIQPAKLEDSAVYLCVSSIGKGRETQYFGPGTRLLVL.

About this clonotype: The junction does not match germline at one end; this may be a read error. The V gene is TRBV10-2, the J gene TRBJ2-6; D may be TRBD2 (6 bases). This CDR3 region has 18 residues. CDR1 is WSHSY, CDR2 SAAADI, per germline. The CDR3 nucleotides are TGCGCCAGCAGTGAGACGGTTTTGTGGGACTCTGTGGCCAACGTCCTGACTTTC. This translates into CASSETVLWDSVANVLTF.

The rearrangement uses TRBV4-3 and TRBJ2-3, with D maybe TRBD2 (5 bases). Looked up from germline, CDR1 is LGHNA and CDR2 is YSLEER. The CDR3 spans 16 residues. The V end lost 6 bases, the J end lost 1 base, and 17 bases lay between the germline ends. The CDR3 region is CASRQSAASGTDTQYF. The CDR3 DNA reads TGCGCCAGCAGGCAATCAGCGGCCTCCGGCACAGATACGCAGTATTTT.

The chain links TRBV20-1 to TRBJ2-7; TRBD1 matches 8 bases. CDR3 length: 14 amino acids. Per the germline V gene, CDR1 is DFQATT and CDR2 is SNEGSKA (reference sequence). J was trimmed by 5 bases and V by 3 bases; bases with no gene match: 9. The CDR3 DNA follows: TGCAGTGCTAGGACAGGGGCGAAAACCCACGAGCAGTACTTC. Protein sequence: CSARTGAKTHEQYF.

As concerns this clonotype: One junction end disagrees with the germline gene, perhaps due to a read error. CDR3 protein: CASNLSRLAGGNNEQFF. CDR3 in DNA: TGTGCTAGCAACTTATCTCGGCTTGCGGGAGGCAACAATGAGCAGTTCTTC. The rearrangement joins TRBV11-1 to TRBJ2-1; 8 positions agree with TRBD2. CDR1 and CDR2 (germline): SGHAT, FQDESV (reference sequence). The CDR3 length is 17 residues.

Points on this clonotype: One end of the junction is discordant with germline, which a read error may explain. V usage is TRBV4-1 and J usage is TRBJ2-3; a possible D gene is TRBD2 (6 bases). Germline V gene data show CDR1 as MGHRA and CDR2 as YSYEKL. The CDR3 is made up of 15 amino acids. In DNA form, the CDR3 reads TGCGCCAACAGCCAAGCGACTGGGGGGTGGGTGTCGCAGTATTTT. It is translated as CANSQATGGWVSQYF.

This clonotype showed up just once. A read error may produce the germline difference seen at one junction end. This CDR3 reads CTSSLSSGSGMYEQYF. The CDR3 bases are TGTACCAGCAGTTTGTCCTCCGGGTCGGGGATGTACGAGCAGTACTTC. This chain links TRBV12-3 or TRBV12-4 with TRBJ2-7, with a possible D match to TRBD2 (5 bases). The CDR3 consists of 16 residues.

The V call is TRBV20-1, the J call TRBJ1-1; the D is unclear. This CDR3 contains 13 residues. Trimming stripped 7 bases from V and 6 bases from J, with 18 bases between. Germline V gene sequence: CDR1 DFQATT, CDR2 SNEGSKA (reference sequence). CDR3 protein: CSVRVPWTAEAFF. The CDR3 DNA is TGCAGTGTTAGGGTACCATGGACGGCTGAAGCTTTCTTT.

The V gene is TRBV6-1, the J gene TRBJ1-6; tentatively, D is TRBD1 (5 bases). Germline lookup yields CDR1 MNHNS and CDR2 SASEGT. Trimming removed 8 bases at V and 2 bases at J, with 10 bases between. This CDR3 comprises 14 residues. CDR3 in amino acids: CASGWTTYNSPLHF. The DNA of the CDR3 is TGTGCCAGCGGCTGGACAACCTATAATTCACCCCTCCACTTT.

The CDR3 reads CASSLAGQGEAFF. The CDR3 DNA sequence: TGTGCCAGCAGCTTAGCCGGGCAGGGTGAAGCTTTCTTT. This sequence joins TRBV7-8 and TRBJ1-1, with D maybe TRBD1 (5 bases). The CDR3 runs to 13 residues. Per germline, CDR1 SGHVS and CDR2 FQNEAQ. The V gene lost 0 bases and the J gene lost 7 bases, with 9 bases spanning the gap. The complete variable domain, with remaining parts taken from reference TRBV7-8 and TRBJ1-1, reads GAGVSQSPRYKVAKRGQDVALRCDPISGHVSLFWYQQALGQGPEFLTYFQNEAQLDKSGLPSDRFFAERPEGSVSTLKIQRTQQEDSAVYLCASSLAGQGEAFFGQGTRLTVV.